This T cell receptor beta chain emerged from a study of monozygotic twins with inflammatory bowel disease. Study-wide results and limits: Those with IBD had lower TCRbeta diversity (inverse Simpson) than their healthy co-twins did.

From the 5' RACE reads, TCRdb lists one entry per CDR3 protein and no DNA. The sample holds more than 300,000 distinct CDR3 sequences. To note about this clonotype: Its antigen remains unknown.

The CDR3 contains 15 residues. CDR1 SGDLS and CDR2 YYNGEE come from the germline V gene. The V call is TRBV9, the J call TRBJ2-7; TCRdb selects TRBD1, and the lack of DNA leaves this call unchecked. The sequence was obtained from a human donor with ulcerative colitis or Crohn's disease, or a healthy co-twin of an affected twin (not recorded which). The sample consisted of blood. The CDR3 here is CASSVGDRGLYEQYF.